This note documents a single T cell receptor (beta chain) sequence. The source of the sample is a study of OX40 agonist ivuxolimab in advanced cancers. Using immunoSEQ multiplex PCR, the repertoire was profiled, and TCRdb retains in-frame clones only, with some absent. The sample holds approximately 100,000 clones, 85% to 90% seen once. Germline values: CDR1 LNHNV, CDR2 YYDKDF (reference sequence). V was clipped by 0 bases and J by 4 bases, with 12 bases between them. The CDR3 loop spans 15 amino acids. This TCR was recovered from an adult with an advanced solid tumor such as melanoma, head and neck, liver or kidney cancer. The genes are TRBV15 and TRBJ1-2; the D is unclear. This material consisted of CD4+ or CD8+ T cells sorted from blood, taken in a trial of the OX40 agonist ivuxolimab. CDR3 bases: TGTGCCACCAGCAGAGAATCAGGAGGCGGCTATGGCTACACCTTC. It encodes CATSRESGGGYGYTF.